This T cell receptor (beta chain) is from a study of CD8 T cells in ankylosing spondylitis. TCRdb independently ran MiXCR on the 5' RACE reads; one entry per CDR3 protein. The sample includes 800,000 to 900,000 distinct CDR3 sequences, roughly 10% seen only once; the top ten take 0.51%. Regarding the study as a whole: Seven to nine highly homologous variants made up a TCR beta motif that seemed to typify ankylosing spondylitis blood.

Notes on this clonotype: Its antigen is currently unknown.

There are 15 residues in the CDR3. Germline-derived CDR1 and CDR2 are SNHLY and FYNNEI. Trimming took 3 bases from V and 0 from J, leaving 9 bases between them. The gene calls are TRBV2 and TRBJ1-3; perhaps TRBD1 as D (5 bases). The sequenced sample consisted of blood, either unsorted or a sorted T cell fraction (not recorded which). This clonotype was obtained from a male donor with ankylosing spondylitis. The CDR3 region is CASSDEGRSGNTIYF. The CDR3 nucleotides are TGTGCCAGCAGTGATGAGGGGCGCTCTGGAAACACCATATATTTT. Based on the CDR3 plus reference TRBV2 and TRBJ1-3, the full variable domain is EPEVTQTPSHQVTQMGQEVILRCVPISNHLYFYWYRQILGQKVEFLVSFYNNEISEKSEIFDDQFSVERPDGSNFTLKIRSTKLEDSAMYFCASSDEGRSGNTIYFGEGSWLTVV.